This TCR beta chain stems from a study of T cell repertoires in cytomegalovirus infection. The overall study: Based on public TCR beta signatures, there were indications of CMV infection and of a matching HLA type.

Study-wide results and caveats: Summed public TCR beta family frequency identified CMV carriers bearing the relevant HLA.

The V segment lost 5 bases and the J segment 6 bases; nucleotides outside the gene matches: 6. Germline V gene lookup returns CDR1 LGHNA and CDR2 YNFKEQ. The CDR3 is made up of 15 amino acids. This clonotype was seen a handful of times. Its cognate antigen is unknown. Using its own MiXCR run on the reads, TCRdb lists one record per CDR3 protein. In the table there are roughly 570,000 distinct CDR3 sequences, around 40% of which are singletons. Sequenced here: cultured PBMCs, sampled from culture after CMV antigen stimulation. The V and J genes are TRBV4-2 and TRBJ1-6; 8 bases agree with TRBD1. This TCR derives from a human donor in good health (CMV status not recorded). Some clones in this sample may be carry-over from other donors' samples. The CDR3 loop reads CASSSRTGSNSPLHF. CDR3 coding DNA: TGTGCCAGCAGCTCACGGACAGGGTCTAATTCACCCCTCCACTTT.